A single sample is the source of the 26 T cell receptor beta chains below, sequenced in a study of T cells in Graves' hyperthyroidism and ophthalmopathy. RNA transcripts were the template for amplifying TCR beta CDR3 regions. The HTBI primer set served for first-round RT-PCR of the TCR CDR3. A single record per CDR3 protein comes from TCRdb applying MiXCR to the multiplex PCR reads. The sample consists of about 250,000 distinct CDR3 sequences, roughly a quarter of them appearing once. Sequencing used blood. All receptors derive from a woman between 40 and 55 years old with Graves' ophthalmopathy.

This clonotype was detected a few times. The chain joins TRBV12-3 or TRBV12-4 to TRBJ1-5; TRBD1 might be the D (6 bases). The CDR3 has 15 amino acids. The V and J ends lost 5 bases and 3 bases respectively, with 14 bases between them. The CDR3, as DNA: TGTGCCAGCAGTGCGACTCAGGGGATCAATCAGCCCCAGCATTTT. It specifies CASSATQGINQPQHF.

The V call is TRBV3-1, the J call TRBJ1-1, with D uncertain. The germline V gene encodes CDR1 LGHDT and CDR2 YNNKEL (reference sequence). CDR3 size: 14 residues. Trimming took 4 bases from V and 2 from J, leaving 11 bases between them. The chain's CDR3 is CASSRNLGNTEAFF. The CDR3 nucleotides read TGTGCCAGCAGCCGAAATTTGGGCAACACTGAAGCTTTCTTT.

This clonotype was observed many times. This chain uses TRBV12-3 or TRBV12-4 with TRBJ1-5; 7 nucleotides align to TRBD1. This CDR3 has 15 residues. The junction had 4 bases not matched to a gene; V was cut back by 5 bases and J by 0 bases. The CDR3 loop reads CASSTTGNSNQPQHF. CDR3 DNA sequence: TGTGCCAGCAGTACGACAGGGAATAGCAATCAGCCCCAGCATTTT.

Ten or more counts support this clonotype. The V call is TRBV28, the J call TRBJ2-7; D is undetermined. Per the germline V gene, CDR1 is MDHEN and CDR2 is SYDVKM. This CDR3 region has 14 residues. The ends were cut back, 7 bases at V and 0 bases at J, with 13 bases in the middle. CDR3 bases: TGTGCCAGCAAGGTCCCGGAGAACTCCTACGAGCAGTACTTC. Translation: CASKVPENSYEQYF.

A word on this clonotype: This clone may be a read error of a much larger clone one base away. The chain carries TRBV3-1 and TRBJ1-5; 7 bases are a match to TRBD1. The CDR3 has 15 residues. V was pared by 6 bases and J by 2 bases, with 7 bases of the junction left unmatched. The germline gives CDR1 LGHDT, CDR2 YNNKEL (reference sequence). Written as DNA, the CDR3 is TGTGCCAGCAGTCCCGGGACAGTGTGCAATCAGCCCCAGCATTTT. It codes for CASSPGTVCNQPQHF. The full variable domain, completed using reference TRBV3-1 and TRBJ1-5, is DTAVSQTPKYLVTQMGNDKSIKCEQNLGHDTMYWYKQDSKKFLKIMFSYNNKELIINETVPNRFSPKSPDKAHLNLHINSLELGDSAVYFCASSPGTVCNQPQHFGDGTRLSIL.

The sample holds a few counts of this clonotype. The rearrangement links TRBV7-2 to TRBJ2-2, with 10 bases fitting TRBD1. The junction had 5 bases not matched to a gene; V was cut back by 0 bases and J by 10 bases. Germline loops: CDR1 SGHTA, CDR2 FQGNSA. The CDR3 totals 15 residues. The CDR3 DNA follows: TGTGCCAGCAGCTTAGCGGGGGGACAGGGGACGGAGCTGTTTTTT. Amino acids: CASSLAGGQGTELFF.

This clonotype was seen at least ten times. The CDR3: CASSSHRNTGELFF. In DNA, the CDR3 is TGTGCCAGCAGTTCCCACAGGAACACCGGGGAGCTGTTTTTT. The V call is TRBV28, the J call TRBJ2-2; D is unresolved. CDR1 MDHEN and CDR2 SYDVKM come from the germline V gene. The CDR3 spans 14 residues. V lost 4 bases and J 1 base, leaving 7 bases between the germline ends.

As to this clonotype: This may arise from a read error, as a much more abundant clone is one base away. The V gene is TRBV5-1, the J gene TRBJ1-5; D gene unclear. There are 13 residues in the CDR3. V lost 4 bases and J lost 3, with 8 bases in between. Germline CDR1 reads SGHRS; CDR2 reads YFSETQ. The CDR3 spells CASSRHLNQPQHF. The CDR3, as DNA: TGCGCCAGCAGCAGGCACCTCAATCAGCCCCAGCATTTT.

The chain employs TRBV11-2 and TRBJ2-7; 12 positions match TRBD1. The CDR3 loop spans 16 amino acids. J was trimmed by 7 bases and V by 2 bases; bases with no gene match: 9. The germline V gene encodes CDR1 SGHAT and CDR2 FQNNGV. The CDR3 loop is CASSLTPGQGAGEQYF. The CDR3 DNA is TGTGCCAGCAGCTTAACCCCGGGACAGGGGGCGGGAGAGCAGTACTTC.

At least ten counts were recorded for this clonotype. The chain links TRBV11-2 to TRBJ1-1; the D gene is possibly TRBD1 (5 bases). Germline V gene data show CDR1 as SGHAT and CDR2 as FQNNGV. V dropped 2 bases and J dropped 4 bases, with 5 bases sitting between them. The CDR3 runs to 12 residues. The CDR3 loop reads CASSLRGTEAFF. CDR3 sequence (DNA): TGTGCCAGCAGCTTAAGGGGCACTGAAGCTTTCTTT.

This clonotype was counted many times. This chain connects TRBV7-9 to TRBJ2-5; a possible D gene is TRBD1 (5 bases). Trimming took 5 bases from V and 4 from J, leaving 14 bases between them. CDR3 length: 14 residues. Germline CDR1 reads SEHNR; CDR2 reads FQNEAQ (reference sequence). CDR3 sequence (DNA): TGTGCCAGCAGCCAGCTCGTGCAGGGAGAGACCCAGTACTTC. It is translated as CASSQLVQGETQYF.

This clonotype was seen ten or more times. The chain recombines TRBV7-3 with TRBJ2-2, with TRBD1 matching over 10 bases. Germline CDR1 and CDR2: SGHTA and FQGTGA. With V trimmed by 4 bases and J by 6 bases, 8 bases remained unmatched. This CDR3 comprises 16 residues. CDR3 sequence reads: CASSWSGTGAPGELFF. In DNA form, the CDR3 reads TGTGCCAGCAGCTGGTCCGGGACAGGGGCACCCGGGGAGCTGTTTTTT. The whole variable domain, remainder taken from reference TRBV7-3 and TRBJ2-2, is GAGVSQTPSNKVTEKGKYVELRCDPISGHTALYWYRQSLGQGPEFLIYFQGTGAADDSGLPNDRFFAVRPEGSVSTLKIQRTERGDSAVYLCASSWSGTGAPGELFFGEGSRLTVL.

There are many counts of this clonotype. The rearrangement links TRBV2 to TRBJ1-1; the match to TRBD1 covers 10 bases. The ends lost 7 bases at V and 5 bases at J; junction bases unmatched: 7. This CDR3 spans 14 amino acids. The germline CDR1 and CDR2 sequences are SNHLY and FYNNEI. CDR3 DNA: TGTGCCAGCACGGGACAGGGGTTGGGGACTGAAGCTTTCTTT. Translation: CASTGQGLGTEAFF.

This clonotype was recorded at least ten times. This CDR3 reads CASSIGGRIMSGYTF. The DNA for the CDR3 is TGTGCCAGTAGTATCGGCGGCCGGATTATGAGTGGCTACACCTTC. The chain carries TRBV19 and TRBJ1-2; D is uncertain. V was shortened by 3 bases and J by 7 bases, with 18 bases between the two germline ends. The CDR3 length is 15 residues. Germline CDR1 is LNHDA and CDR2 is SQIVND (reference sequence).

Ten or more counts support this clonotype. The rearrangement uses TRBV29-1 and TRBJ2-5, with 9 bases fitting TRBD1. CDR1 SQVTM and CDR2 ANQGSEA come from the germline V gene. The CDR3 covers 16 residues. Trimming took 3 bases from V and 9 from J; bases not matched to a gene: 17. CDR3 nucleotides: TGCAGCGTTGAGTTGGGACAGGGAGGCACCCTGAGACCCCAGTACTTC. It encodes CSVELGQGGTLRPQYF.

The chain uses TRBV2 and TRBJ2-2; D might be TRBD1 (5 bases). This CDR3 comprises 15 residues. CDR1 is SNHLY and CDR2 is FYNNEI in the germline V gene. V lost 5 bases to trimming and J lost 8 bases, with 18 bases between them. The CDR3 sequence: CASSYATVPGGELFF. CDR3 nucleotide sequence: TGTGCCAGCAGTTACGCGACAGTCCCAGGGGGGGAGCTGTTTTTT.

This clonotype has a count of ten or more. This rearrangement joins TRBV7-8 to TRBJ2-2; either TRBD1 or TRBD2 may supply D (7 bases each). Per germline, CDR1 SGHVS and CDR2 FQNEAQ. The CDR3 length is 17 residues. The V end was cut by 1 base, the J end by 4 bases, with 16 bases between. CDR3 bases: TGTGCCAGCAGCTTAGGGGGGGGACAGATGGTCACCGGGGAGCTGTTTTTT. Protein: CASSLGGGQMVTGELFF.

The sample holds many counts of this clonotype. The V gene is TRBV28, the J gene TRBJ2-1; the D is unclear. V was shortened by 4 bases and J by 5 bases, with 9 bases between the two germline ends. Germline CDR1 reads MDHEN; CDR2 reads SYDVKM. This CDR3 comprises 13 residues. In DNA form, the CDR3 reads TGTGCCAGCAGTTCAAACCTCGACAATGAGCAGTTCTTC. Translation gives CASSSNLDNEQFF.

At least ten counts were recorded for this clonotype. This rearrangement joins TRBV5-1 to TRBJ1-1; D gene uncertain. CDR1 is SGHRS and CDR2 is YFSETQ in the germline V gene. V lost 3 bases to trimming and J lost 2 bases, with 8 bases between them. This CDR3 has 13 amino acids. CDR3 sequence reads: CASSWTVNTEAFF. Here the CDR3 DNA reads TGCGCCAGCAGCTGGACGGTTAACACTGAAGCTTTCTTT.

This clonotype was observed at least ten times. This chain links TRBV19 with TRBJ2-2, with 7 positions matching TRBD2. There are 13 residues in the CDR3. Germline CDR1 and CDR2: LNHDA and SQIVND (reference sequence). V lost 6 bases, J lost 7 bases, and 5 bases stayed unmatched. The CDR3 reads CASSGGIYGELFF. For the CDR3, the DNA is TGTGCCAGTAGCGGGGGGATTTACGGGGAGCTGTTTTTT.

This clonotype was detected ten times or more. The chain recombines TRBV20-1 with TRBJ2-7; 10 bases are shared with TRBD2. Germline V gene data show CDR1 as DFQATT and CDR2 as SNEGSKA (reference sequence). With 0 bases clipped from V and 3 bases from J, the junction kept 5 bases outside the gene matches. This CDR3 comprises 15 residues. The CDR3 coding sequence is TGCAGTGCTAGAGATATGACTAGCGGGCACTACGAGCAGTACTTC. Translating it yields CSARDMTSGHYEQYF.

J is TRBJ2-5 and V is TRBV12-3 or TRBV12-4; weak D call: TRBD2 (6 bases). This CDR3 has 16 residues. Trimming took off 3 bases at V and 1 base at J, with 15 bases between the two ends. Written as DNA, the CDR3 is TGTGCCAGCAGTTTTTCCGGGGGAAAGATCCAAGAGACCCAGTACTTC. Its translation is CASSFSGGKIQETQYF.

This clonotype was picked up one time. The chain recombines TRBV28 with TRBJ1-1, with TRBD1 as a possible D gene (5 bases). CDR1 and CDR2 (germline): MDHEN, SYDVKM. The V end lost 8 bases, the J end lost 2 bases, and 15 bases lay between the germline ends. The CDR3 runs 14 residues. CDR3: CASRVGGSNTEAFF. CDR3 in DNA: TGTGCCAGCCGGGTGGGGGGATCCAACACTGAAGCTTTCTTT.

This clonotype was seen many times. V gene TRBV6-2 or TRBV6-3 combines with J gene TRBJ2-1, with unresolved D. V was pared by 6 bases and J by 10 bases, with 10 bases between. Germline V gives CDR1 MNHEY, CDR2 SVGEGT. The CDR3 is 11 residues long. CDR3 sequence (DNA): TGTGCCAGCAGCCTCCCGAGGGAGCAGTTCTTC. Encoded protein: CASSLPREQFF.

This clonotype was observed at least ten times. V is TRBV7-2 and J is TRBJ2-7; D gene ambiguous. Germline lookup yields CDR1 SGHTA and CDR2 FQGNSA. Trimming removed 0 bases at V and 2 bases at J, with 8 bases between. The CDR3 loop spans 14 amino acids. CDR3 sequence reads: CASSLAPNPYEQYF. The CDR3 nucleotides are TGTGCCAGCAGCTTAGCCCCAAACCCCTACGAGCAGTACTTC.

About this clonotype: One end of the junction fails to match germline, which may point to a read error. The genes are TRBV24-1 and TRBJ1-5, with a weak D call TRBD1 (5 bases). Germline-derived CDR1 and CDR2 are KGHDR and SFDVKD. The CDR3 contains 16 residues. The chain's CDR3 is CAISGGDSYSNQPQHF. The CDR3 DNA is TGTGCCATCAGTGGGGGTGACAGTTATAGCAATCAGCCCCAGCATTTT.